This T cell receptor (beta chain) was sequenced during a study of cytomegalovirus exposure and HLA in healthy donors. On this clone itself: What it binds is not known.

V was trimmed by 4 bases and J by 5 bases, leaving 14 bases between them. The CDR3 is made up of 14 amino acids. Germline V lookup: CDR1 MNHEY, CDR2 SVGAGI. Points from the study as a whole: In vitro confirmation showed a few CMV-associated chains to be CMV antigen specific. There were some public TCRs occurring in many donors, but most TCR sequences were rare. The listing of 150 to 200 TCR beta chains classed them as cytomegalovirus-associated.

Use of 60 Vbeta and 13 Jbeta primers characterized the PCR. The repertoire was sequenced with immunoSEQ multiplex PCR; TCRdb's copy has only in-frame clones and lacks some. This sample has roughly 77,000 clones, with approximately 78% found just once. The sample taken for sequencing was PBMCs. This chain connects TRBV6-5 to TRBJ1-1; D is possibly TRBD1 (5 bases). This clonotype was obtained from a man aged 35-49 years in good health and CMV-seronegative. CDR3 residues: CASSFTLGGTEAFF. CDR3 bases: TGTGCCAGCAGTTTTACCCTGGGGGGGACTGAAGCTTTCTTT.